The entry that follows covers one T cell receptor beta chain sequence. The antigen remains unidentified. Other DNA sequences from this sample encode an identical CDR3 as well. These data come from a study of cytomegalovirus exposure and HLA in healthy donors. General study points: Highest at DRB1 and lowest at HLA-C, TCR association rates differed among HLA loci in a later analysis. Trimming of TCR beta V- and J-genes showed a link, identified in a later analysis, to a missense DCLRE1C variant. The likely origin of a cluster of highly shared sequence variants was a sequencing artifact.

PCR employed 60 Vbeta and 13 Jbeta primers. Here immunoSEQ multiplex PCR was the method, and the copy in TCRdb shows in-frame clones only, minus some. The sample has hundreds of thousands of clones, roughly 91% seen once. In germline, CDR1 is SGHTA, CDR2 FQGNSA. With 3 bases clipped from V and 1 base from J, the junction kept 0 bases outside the gene matches. This CDR3 contains 14 residues. The sequencing input was PBMCs. V and J are TRBV7-2 and TRBJ1-1, with 9 bases identical to TRBD1. The clonotype originates from a woman between 18 and 29 years old in good health and CMV-seronegative. The CDR3 sequence is CASSLTGGNTEAFF. CDR3 in DNA: TGTGCCAGCAGCTTGACAGGGGGGAACACTGAAGCTTTCTTT.